The TCR beta chain under discussion was sequenced for a study of blood T cell repertoires in COVID-19. Germline V gene sequence: CDR1 SGHNT, CDR2 YYREEE (reference sequence). Trimming shortened V by 0 bases and J by 7 bases, and 16 bases separated the two germline ends. CDR3 length: 15 residues. TCRdb keeps only in-frame clones here, not all; method: immunoSEQ multiplex PCR. The sample has about 45,000 clones; 70% to 90% are singletons. The sequencing input was peripheral blood. The chain is built from TRBV5-4 and TRBJ2-5; a weak D match, TRBD1 (5 bases). This sequence originates from a woman of 80 years or more with acute or convalescent COVID-19. The CDR3 loop reads CASSLEGGREGTQYF. The DNA of the CDR3 is TGTGCCAGCAGCTTGGAAGGTGGCAGGGAAGGGACCCAGTACTTC. The complete variable domain, with remaining parts taken from reference TRBV5-4 and TRBJ2-5, reads ETGVTQSPTHLIKTRGQQVTLRCSSQSGHNTVSWYQQALGQGPQFIFQYYREEENGRGNFPPRFSGLQFPNYSSELNVNALELDDSALYLCASSLEGGREGTQYFGPGTRLLVL.